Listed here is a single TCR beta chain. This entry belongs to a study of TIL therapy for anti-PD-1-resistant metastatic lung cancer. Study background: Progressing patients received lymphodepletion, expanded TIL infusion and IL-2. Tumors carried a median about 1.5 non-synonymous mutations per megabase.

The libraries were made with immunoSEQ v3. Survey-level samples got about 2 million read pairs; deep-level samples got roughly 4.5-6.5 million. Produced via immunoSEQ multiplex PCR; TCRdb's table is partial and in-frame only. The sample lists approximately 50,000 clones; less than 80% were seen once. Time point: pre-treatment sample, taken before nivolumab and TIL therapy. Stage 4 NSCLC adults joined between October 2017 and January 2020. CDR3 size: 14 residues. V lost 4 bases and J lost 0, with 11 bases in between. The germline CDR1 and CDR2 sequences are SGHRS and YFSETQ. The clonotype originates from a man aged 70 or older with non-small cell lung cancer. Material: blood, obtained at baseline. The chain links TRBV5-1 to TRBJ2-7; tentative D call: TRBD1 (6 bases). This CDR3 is CASSPGTFSYEQYF. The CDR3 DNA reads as TGCGCCAGCAGCCCCGGGACATTCTCCTACGAGCAGTACTTC.